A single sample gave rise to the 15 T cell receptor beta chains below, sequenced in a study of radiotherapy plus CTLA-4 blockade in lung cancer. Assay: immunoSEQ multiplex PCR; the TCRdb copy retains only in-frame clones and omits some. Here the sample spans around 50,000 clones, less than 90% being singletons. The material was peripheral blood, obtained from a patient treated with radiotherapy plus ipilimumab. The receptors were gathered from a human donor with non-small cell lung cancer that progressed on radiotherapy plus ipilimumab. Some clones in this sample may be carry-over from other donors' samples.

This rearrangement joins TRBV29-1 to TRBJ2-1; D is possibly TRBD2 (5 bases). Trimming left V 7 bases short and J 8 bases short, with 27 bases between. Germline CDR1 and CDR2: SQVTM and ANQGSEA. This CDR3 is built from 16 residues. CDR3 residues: CSASFTANGLRDEQFF. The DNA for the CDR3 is TGCAGCGCTTCCTTTACGGCTAACGGTCTGAGGGATGAGCAGTTCTTC.

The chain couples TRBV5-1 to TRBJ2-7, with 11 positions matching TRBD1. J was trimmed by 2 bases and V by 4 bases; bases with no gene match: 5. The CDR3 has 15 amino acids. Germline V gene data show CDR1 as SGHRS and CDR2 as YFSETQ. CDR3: CASSPGQGETYEQYF. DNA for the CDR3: TGCGCCAGCAGCCCGGGACAGGGGGAAACCTACGAGCAGTACTTC.

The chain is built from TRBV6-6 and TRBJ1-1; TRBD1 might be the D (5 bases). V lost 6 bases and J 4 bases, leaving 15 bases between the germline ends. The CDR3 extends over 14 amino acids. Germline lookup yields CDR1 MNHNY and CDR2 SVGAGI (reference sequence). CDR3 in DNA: TGTGCCAGCAGCCCGGCGGGGGTGCCCACTGAAGCTTTCTTT. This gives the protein CASSPAGVPTEAFF.

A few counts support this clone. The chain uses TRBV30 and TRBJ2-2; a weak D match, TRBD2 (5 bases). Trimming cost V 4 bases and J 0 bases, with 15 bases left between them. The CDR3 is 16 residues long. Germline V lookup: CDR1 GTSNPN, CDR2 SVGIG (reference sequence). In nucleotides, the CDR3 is TGTGCCTGGAACATGCGAAGCGGAGCGAACACCGGGGAGCTGTTTTTT. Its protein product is CAWNMRSGANTGELFF.

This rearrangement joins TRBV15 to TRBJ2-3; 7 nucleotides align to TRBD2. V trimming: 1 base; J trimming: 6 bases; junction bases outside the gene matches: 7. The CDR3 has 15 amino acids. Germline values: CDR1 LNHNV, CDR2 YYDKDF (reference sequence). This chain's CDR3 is CATSRGGGRGDTQYF. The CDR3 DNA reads TGTGCCACCAGCAGAGGCGGGGGTAGAGGTGATACGCAGTATTTT.

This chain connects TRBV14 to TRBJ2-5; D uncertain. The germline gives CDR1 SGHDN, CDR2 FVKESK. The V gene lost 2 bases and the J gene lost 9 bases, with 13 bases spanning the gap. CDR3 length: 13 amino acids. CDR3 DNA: TGTGCCAGCAGCCAAACCATGGGCCGATCCCAGTACTTC. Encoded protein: CASSQTMGRSQYF.

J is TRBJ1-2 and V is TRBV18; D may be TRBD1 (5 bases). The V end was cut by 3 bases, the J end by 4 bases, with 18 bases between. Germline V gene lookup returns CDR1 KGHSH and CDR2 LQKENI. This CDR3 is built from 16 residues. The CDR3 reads CASSPDVAGKSYGYTF. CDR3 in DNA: TGTGCCAGCTCACCGGATGTAGCAGGGAAATCCTATGGCTACACCTTC.

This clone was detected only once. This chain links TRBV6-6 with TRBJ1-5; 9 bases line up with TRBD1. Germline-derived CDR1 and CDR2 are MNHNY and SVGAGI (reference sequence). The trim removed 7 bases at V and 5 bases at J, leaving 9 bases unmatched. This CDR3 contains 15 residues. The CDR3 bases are TGTGCCAGCAAGGTGGGGACAGGGTTCGATCAGCCCCAGCATTTT. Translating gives CASKVGTGFDQPQHF.

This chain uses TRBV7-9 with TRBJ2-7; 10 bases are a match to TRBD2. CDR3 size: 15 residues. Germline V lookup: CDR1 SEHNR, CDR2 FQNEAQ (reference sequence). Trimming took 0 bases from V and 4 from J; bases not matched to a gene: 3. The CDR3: CASSLASGRRYEQYF. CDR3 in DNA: TGTGCCAGCAGCTTAGCTAGCGGGAGGAGGTACGAGCAGTACTTC.

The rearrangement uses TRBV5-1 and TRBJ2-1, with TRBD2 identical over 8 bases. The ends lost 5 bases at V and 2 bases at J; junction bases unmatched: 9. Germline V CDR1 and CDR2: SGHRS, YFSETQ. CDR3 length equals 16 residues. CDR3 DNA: TGCGCCAGCAGGGCCCTCGTAGCGGGAACCTACAATGAGCAGTTCTTC. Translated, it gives CASRALVAGTYNEQFF. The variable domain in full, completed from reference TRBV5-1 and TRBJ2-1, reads KAGVTQTPRYLIKTRGQQVTLSCSPISGHRSVSWYQQTPGQGLQFLFEYFSETQRNKGNFPGRFSGRQFSNSRSEMNVSTLELGDSALYLCASRALVAGTYNEQFFGPGTRLTVL.

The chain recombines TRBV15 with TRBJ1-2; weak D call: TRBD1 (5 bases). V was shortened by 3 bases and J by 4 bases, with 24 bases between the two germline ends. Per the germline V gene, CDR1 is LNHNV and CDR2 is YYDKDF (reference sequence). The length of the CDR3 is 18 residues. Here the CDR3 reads CATSSDEIRGSLGYGYTF. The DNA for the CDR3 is TGTGCCACCAGCAGTGACGAAATCCGGGGGTCTCTGGGCTATGGCTACACCTTC.

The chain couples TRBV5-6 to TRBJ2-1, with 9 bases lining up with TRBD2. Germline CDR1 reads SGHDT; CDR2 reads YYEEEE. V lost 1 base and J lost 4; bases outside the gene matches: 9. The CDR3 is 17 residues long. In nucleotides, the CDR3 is TGTGCCAGCAGCTTGTTTGAGGCGGGGGGGCCATACAATGAGCAGTTCTTC. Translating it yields CASSLFEAGGPYNEQFF.

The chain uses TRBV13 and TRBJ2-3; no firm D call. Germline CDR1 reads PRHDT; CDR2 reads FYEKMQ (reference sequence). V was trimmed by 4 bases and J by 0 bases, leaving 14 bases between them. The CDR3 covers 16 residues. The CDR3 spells CASSSLGEASTDTQYF. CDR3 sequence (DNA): TGTGCCAGCAGCTCCCTAGGTGAGGCGAGCACAGATACGCAGTATTTT.

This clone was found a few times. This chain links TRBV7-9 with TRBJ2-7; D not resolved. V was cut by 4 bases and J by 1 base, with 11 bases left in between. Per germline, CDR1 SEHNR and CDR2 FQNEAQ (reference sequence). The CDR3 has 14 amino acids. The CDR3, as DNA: TGTGCCAGCAGCTCCTCCCCGGTTTCCTACGAGCAGTACTTC. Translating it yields CASSSSPVSYEQYF.

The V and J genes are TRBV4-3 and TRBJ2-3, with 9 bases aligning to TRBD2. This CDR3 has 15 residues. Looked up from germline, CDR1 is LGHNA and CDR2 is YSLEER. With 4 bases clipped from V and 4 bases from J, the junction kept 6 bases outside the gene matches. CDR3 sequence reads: CASSRLAGVPDTQYF. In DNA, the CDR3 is TGCGCCAGCAGCCGGTTAGCGGGAGTCCCAGATACGCAGTATTTT.